These 13 T cell receptor beta chains were all obtained from the same sample, sequenced in a study of blood T cell repertoires in COVID-19. Sequencing used immunoSEQ multiplex PCR; TCRdb keeps in-frame clones, though not all of them. The sample has about 400,000 clones; roughly 88% are singletons. Sequences were obtained from PBMCs or T cells enriched from blood (not recorded which). Every receptor here comes from a woman aged 40 to 49 with acute COVID-19.

V usage is TRBV5-1 and J usage is TRBJ1-1; 7 nucleotides agree with TRBD1. Losses at the gene ends were 4 bases for V and 4 bases for J; bases not matched to a gene: 7. From germline, CDR1 is SGHRS and CDR2 YFSETQ. The CDR3 loop spans 14 amino acids. CDR3 in DNA: TGCGCCAGCAGCCCCGGGACAGTTAGCACTGAAGCTTTCTTT. Translating it yields CASSPGTVSTEAFF.

The V and J genes are TRBV7-9 and TRBJ2-7; a possible D gene is TRBD1 (6 bases). CDR1 is SEHNR, CDR2 FQNEAQ, per germline (reference sequence). This CDR3 spans 13 amino acids. V was shortened by 4 bases and J by 5 bases, with 12 bases between the two germline ends. CDR3 protein: CASSSDSSDEQYF. DNA for the CDR3: TGTGCCAGCAGCTCGGACAGCTCTGACGAGCAGTACTTC.

This chain joins TRBV30 and TRBJ1-2, with 12 bases fitting TRBD1. CDR3 length: 12 residues. CDR1 is GTSNPN, CDR2 SVGIG, per germline (reference sequence). The junction had 4 bases not matched to a gene; V was cut back by 5 bases and J by 9 bases. For the CDR3, the DNA is TGTGCCTGGGGGACAGGGGGCAAGCGCTACACCTTC. Translating it yields CAWGTGGKRYTF. The full variable domain, with the rest looked up from reference TRBV30 and TRBJ1-2, is SQTIHQWPATLVQPVGSPLSLECTVEGTSNPNLYWYRQAAGRGLQLLFYSVGIGQISSEVPQNLSASRPQDRQFILSSKKLLLSDSGFYLCAWGTGGKRYTFGSGTRLTVV.

The V gene is TRBV3-1 (or the pseudogene TRBV3-2), the J gene TRBJ1-1, with 9 nucleotides matching TRBD1. The CDR3 is 14 residues long. The ends lost 5 bases at V and 6 bases at J; junction bases unmatched: 7. In germline, CDR1 is LGHDT, CDR2 YNNKEL (reference sequence). This CDR3 reads CASSTQGAGPEAFF. CDR3 nucleotides: TGTGCCAGCAGCACACAGGGGGCAGGGCCTGAAGCTTTCTTT.

The chain combines TRBV18 with TRBJ2-7; D may be TRBD1 (6 bases). The CDR3 loop spans 15 amino acids. Trimming removed 3 bases from V and 0 bases from J, with 12 bases in between. The germline gives CDR1 KGHSH, CDR2 LQKENI. Written as DNA, the CDR3 is TGTGCCAGCTCACCCCTGGGCAGGGGCTCCTACGAGCAGTACTTC. Amino acid sequence: CASSPLGRGSYEQYF.

V usage is TRBV4-1 and J usage is TRBJ2-7, with a weak D call TRBD1 (5 bases). Trimming stripped 4 bases from V and 6 bases from J, with 16 bases between. Germline V gene data show CDR1 as MGHRA and CDR2 as YSYEKL. This CDR3 is built from 14 residues. CDR3: CASSLGPGLIEQYF. CDR3 nucleotides: TGCGCCAGCAGCCTCGGCCCAGGGCTCATCGAGCAGTACTTC.

J is TRBJ1-2 and V is TRBV27; the D gene is possibly TRBD1 (6 bases). Germline CDR1 and CDR2: MNHEY and SMNVEV (reference sequence). The CDR3 is 13 residues long. Trimming stripped 4 bases from V and 8 bases from J, with 14 bases between. CDR3 sequence reads: CASSSHRDGGYTF. The CDR3 coding sequence is TGTGCCAGCAGTTCACACAGGGATGGGGGCTACACCTTC.

This clone appeared a single time. The V and J genes are TRBV27 and TRBJ2-1; tentative D call: TRBD1 (6 bases). The germline V gene encodes CDR1 MNHEY and CDR2 SMNVEV (reference sequence). The CDR3 consists of 18 residues. V gave up 0 bases and J gave up 0 bases, with 15 bases separating them. Here the CDR3 reads CASSLSGATESSYNEQFF. The CDR3 DNA reads as TGTGCCAGCAGTTTATCGGGGGCGACAGAGAGCTCCTACAATGAGCAGTTCTTC.

The rearrangement uses TRBV21-1 and TRBJ2-3; TRBD1 was called by the table and not checked on the DNA. TRBV21-1 is given as a pseudogene. The CDR3 is 16 residues long. Here the CDR3 DNA reads TGTGCCAGCAACCCCATGGGACAGGGTCTCACAGATACGCAGTATTTT. Its translation: CASNPMGQGLTDTQYF.

This chain connects TRBV5-4 to TRBJ2-5, with 9 bases lining up with TRBD2. The germline gives CDR1 SGHNT, CDR2 YYREEE (reference sequence). This CDR3 is 15 amino acids long. J was trimmed by 4 bases and V by 6 bases; bases with no gene match: 10. In DNA, the CDR3 is TGTGCCAGCACAAGGCGGGGGGGCACCCGAGAGACCCAGTACTTC. It yields the protein CASTRRGGTRETQYF.

As DNA, the CDR3 is TGTGCCAGTACTCCCCGCACAGGGGTCACAGATACGCAGTATTTT. The encoded protein is CASTPRTGVTDTQYF. This chain uses TRBV19 with TRBJ2-3; 7 bases line up with TRBD1. The V gene's germline CDR1 is LNHDA and CDR2 SQIVND (reference sequence). V shed 7 bases, J shed 2 bases, and the junction held 9 bases outside the gene matches. The CDR3 is 15 residues long.

The V call is TRBV9, the J call TRBJ2-3; TRBD1 agrees at 11 bases. The J segment lost 7 bases and the V segment lost 3 bases, leaving 10 bases of the junction unmatched. The CDR3 covers 16 residues. The germline CDR1 and CDR2 sequences are SGDLS and YYNGEE. For the CDR3, the DNA is TGTGCCAGCAGCGCGGGACAGGGGGGCTACGGTTATACGCAGTATTTT. Its translation: CASSAGQGGYGYTQYF.

V and J are TRBV29-1 and TRBJ1-1; D uncertain. Deletions cut 3 bases from V and 1 base from J, with 9 bases between. CDR1 is SQVTM and CDR2 is ANQGSEA in the germline V gene. The CDR3 totals 13 residues. The CDR3 coding sequence is TGCAGCGTTGAGCTCAGAAGGAACACTGAAGCTTTCTTT. Translating gives CSVELRRNTEAFF.